This T cell receptor beta chain was sequenced during a study of T-cell reconstitution after alpha-beta-depleted transplantation in children. The TCRbeta library incorporated unique molecular identifiers. TCRdb reprocessed the PCR reads via MiXCR and lists one record per CDR3 protein. The repertoire consists of some 600,000 distinct CDR3 sequences, with under 15% occurring once and the leading ten covering 2.2%. The V gene's germline CDR1 is SNHLY and CDR2 FYNNEI. V dropped 0 bases and J dropped 3; count of bases not matched to a gene: 1. The CDR3 sequence is 17 residues long. The sequence came from a male patient younger than 18 who had a stem cell transplant for acute myeloid leukemia, so the T cells may come from the graft donor. This chain links TRBV2 with TRBJ2-1; 14 nucleotides align to TRBD2. The starting material was PBMCs, mostly from graft donor cells, obtained 360 days after TCRalphabeta/CD19-depleted stem cell transplant. DNA of the CDR3: TGTGCCAGCAGTGAAGCAGGACTAGCGGGAGGCTACAATGAGCAGTTCTTC. Its protein is CASSEAGLAGGYNEQFF.